Listed here are 10 T cell receptor beta chains from one sample, sequenced in a study of CD8+ T cells in alopecia areata. RNA extraction was followed by reverse transcription into cDNA, which acted as the sequencing template. The table came from immunoSEQ multiplex PCR; TCRdb's copy has only in-frame clones and leaves some out. The table lists about 110,000 clones, with no singletons. Sample: lesional skin. The receptors shown here come from a C3H/HeJ mouse with alopecia areata. Strain haplotype (MHC): H2-k.

Regarding this clone: The genes and germline here are from mouse. The CDR3 goes on 4 residues after the read ends, and that part is filled in from the germline J gene. The genes are TRBV13-1 and TRBJ2-1; 8 positions match TRBD2. Trimming took 1 base from V and 0 from J; bases not matched to a gene: 3. Per germline, CDR1 NSHNY and CDR2 SYGAGN. This CDR3 is built from 16 residues. This CDR3 is CASSDLGGYNYAEQFF. The CDR3 DNA, read in part, is TGTGCCAGCAGTGATCTGGGGGGATATAACTATGCT.

As to this clone: Here the gene names and germline are mouse. The read ends 4 residues shy of where the CDR3 ends; the end is completed using the germline J gene. The rearrangement joins TRBV13-2 to TRBJ2-7, with D possibly being TRBD2 (6 bases). This CDR3 region has 14 residues. From germline, CDR1 is NNHNN and CDR2 SYGAGS (reference sequence). Trimming took off 2 bases at V and 1 base at J, with 10 bases between the two ends. CDR3 bases read: TGTGCCAGCGGTGAAAACTGGGTGTCCTAT. It codes for CASGENWVSY. The whole CDR3 reads CASGENWVSYEQYF.

This clone has just a few counts. Gene names and germline match the mouse. The read terminates 4 residues before the CDR3 end, so the remaining end is supplied by the germline J gene. This chain connects TRBV19 to TRBJ2-1, with 10 bases matching TRBD2. Germline lookup yields CDR1 FNHDT and CDR2 SITEND (reference sequence). V was pared by 2 bases and J by 4 bases, with 9 bases of the junction left unmatched. This CDR3 is 17 amino acids long. CDR3 DNA, as far as it was read: TGTGCCAGCAGTATCCCAATCCCGGGACTGGGGTATGCT. Translation gives CASSIPIPGLGYA. The full CDR3 sequence reads CASSIPIPGLGYAEQFF.

As to this clone: The genes and germline here are from mouse. The CDR3 end falls 4 residues outside the read, so it is completed with the germline J gene. The chain uses TRBV19 and TRBJ2-1; D possibly corresponds to TRBD2 (5 bases). The germline V and J ends were trimmed by 3 bases and 3 bases, with 10 bases remaining between them. The CDR3 length is 14 residues. Germline V gene lookup returns CDR1 FNHDT and CDR2 SITEND (reference sequence). CDR3 DNA (partial): TGTGCCAGCAGTAGGGCTGGGTCCTATGCT. It translates to CASSRAGSYA. The complete CDR3 reads CASSRAGSYAEQFF.

This clone was recorded a few times. Mouse gene names apply. The DNA ends 4 residues before the CDR3 does, and the rest of the CDR3 is filled in from the germline J gene. This rearrangement joins TRBV13-3 to TRBJ2-5, with TRBD2 identical over 7 bases. Trimming removed 3 bases from V and 1 base from J; junction bases left unmatched: 2. The CDR3 runs to 14 residues. CDR1 NNHDY and CDR2 SYVADS come from the germline V gene. The CDR3 loop is CASSADWDQDTQYF. CDR3 bases read: TGTGCCAGCAGTGCCGACTGGGACCAAGAC.

This clone has only a few counts. Each gene name is a mouse one. Read sequence stops 4 residues before the CDR3 end, and the germline J gene provides the missing end. The rearrangement uses TRBV13-3 and TRBJ2-5, with 10 bases that match TRBD1. From germline, CDR1 is NNHDY and CDR2 SYVADS. This CDR3 comprises 13 residues. CDR3 in amino acids: CASRWDRGDTQYF. CDR3 DNA, as far as it was read: TGTGCCAGCAGGTGGGACAGGGGAGAC.

A word on this clone: Each gene name is a mouse one. The read gets to within 4 residues of the CDR3 end, and the germline J gene fills in the rest. The J gene is TRBJ2-5, the V gene TRBV13-3, with 10 bases identical to TRBD2. The V gene's germline CDR1 is NNHDY and CDR2 SYVADS. This CDR3 contains 15 residues. CDR3 amino acids: CASSDAGLGRDTQYF. CDR3 DNA (partial): TGTGCCAGCAGTGATGCGGGACTGGGGCGGGAC.

This clone has a handful of counts. Mouse gene names apply. The CDR3 loop is CASSSYQNTLYF. CDR3 bases read: TGTGCCAGCAGTTCTTATCAAAAC. The rearrangement links TRBV19 to TRBJ2-4; D is unclear. The read ends 4 residues before the CDR3 terminus; that terminus is restored from the germline J gene. This CDR3 spans 12 amino acids. CDR1 is FNHDT and CDR2 is SITEND in the germline V gene (reference sequence). V was cut by 4 bases and J by 2 bases, with 5 bases left in between.

In this sample, this clone turned up a few times. Sequence at one end of the junction differs from germline and may be a read error. Gene labels here are mouse ones. The CDR3 goes on 4 residues after the read ends, and that part is filled in from the germline J gene. This chain joins TRBV19 and TRBJ2-5; D is possibly TRBD1 (5 bases). Germline V CDR1 and CDR2: FNHDT, SITEND (reference sequence). This CDR3 has 14 residues. The CDR3 bases that were read are TGTGCCAGCAGCCTTGGACAAAACCAGGAC. It specifies CASSLGQNQD. The CDR3 in full is CASSLGQNQDTQYF.

To note about this clone: Germline and genes: mouse. The observed sequence ends 4 residues before the CDR3 terminus, with the missing tail filled in from the germline J gene. The V and J genes are TRBV19 and TRBJ2-2, with 7 nucleotides matching TRBD2. With V trimmed by 3 bases and J by 1 base, 3 bases remained unmatched. Germline CDR1 and CDR2: FNHDT and SITEND (reference sequence). This CDR3 is 15 amino acids long. CDR3 region: CASSSLGVNTGQLYF. Incomplete CDR3 DNA: TGTGCCAGCAGTAGCCTGGGGGTAAACACCGGG.